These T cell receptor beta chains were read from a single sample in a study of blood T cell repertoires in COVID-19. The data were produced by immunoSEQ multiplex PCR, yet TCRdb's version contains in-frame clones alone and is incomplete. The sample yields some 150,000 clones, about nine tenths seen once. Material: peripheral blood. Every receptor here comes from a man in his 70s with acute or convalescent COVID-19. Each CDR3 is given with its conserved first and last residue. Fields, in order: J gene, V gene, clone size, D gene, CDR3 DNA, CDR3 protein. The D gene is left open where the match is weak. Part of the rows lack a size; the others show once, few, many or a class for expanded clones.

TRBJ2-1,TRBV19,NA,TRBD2,TGTGCCAGTACCCGACTAGCGGACTCCTACAATGAGCAGTTCTTC,CASTRLADSYNEQFF
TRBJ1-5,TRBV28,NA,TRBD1,TGTGCCAGCAGTCCTAGGGGACAGGGAGATTGGCAGCCCCAGCATTTT,CASSPRGQGDWQPQHF
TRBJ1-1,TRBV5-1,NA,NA,TGCGCCAGCAGCTTGGCCTGGGGGCAGAACACTGAAGCTTTCTTT,CASSLAWGQNTEAFF
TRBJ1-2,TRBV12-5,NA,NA,TGTGCTAGTGGTTTGGAGCACAGGGACTACACCTTC,CASGLEHRDYTF
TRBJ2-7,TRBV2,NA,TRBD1,TGTGCCAGCAGTGAATGGACAGGGGAGGGGCAGTACTTC,CASSEWTGEGQYF
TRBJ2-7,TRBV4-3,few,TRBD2,TGCGCCAGCAGCCAAAACCTAGCGGGGGCGAGCTCCTACGAGCAGTACTTC,CASSQNLAGASSYEQYF
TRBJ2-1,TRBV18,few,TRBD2,TGTGCCACCAACCCCGGGACTATAAGGTACAATGAGCAGTTCTTC,CATNPGTIRYNEQFF
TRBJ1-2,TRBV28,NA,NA,TGTGCCAGCAGTTTATTGGACACGGTCCGGGGCTACACCTTC,CASSLLDTVRGYTF
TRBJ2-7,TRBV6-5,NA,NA,TGTGCCAGCAGTCCTTACAGGTTGAGCTCCTACGAGCAGTACTTC,CASSPYRLSSYEQYF
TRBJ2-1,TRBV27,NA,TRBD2,TGTGCCAGCAGCTCCCGACTAGCGGGGCCAAATGAGCAGTTCTTC,CASSSRLAGPNEQFF
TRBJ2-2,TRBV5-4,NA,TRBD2,TGTGCCAGCAGCTTGCCACTGGGCGCGGGAGGGCGGTTTGCCGGGGAGCTGTTTTTT,CASSLPLGAGGRFAGELFF
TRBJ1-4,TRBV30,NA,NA,TGTGCCTGGAGCCCATCAGGGTCGGATGAAAAACTGTTTTTT,CAWSPSGSDEKLFF
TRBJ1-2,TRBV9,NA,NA,TGTGCCAGCAGCGTAGACCCGGAAAGGGGGAGTGGCTACACCTTC,CASSVDPERGSGYTF
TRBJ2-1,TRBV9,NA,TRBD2,TGTGCCAGCAGCGTTGAGACTAGCGGGGAGTACAATGAGCAGTTCTTC,CASSVETSGEYNEQFF
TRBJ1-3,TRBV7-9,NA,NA,TGTGCCAGCAGACCGACAGGAAACACCATATATTTT,CASRPTGNTIYF
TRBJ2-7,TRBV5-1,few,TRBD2,TGCGCCAGCAGCGAGATACTAGCGGGAGGTTCCTACGAGCAGTACTTC,CASSEILAGGSYEQYF
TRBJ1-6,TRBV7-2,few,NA,TGTGCCAGCAGCATTACAGGGCAATCACCCCTCCACTTT,CASSITGQSPLHF
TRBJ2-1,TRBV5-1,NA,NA,TGCGCCAGCAGCTTGGCCGGGACTCCCTCCTACAATGAGCAGTTCTTC,CASSLAGTPSYNEQFF
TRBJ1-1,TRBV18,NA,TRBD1,TGTGCCAGCAACAGGGGGCTGCGCACTGAAGCTTTCTTT,CASNRGLRTEAFF
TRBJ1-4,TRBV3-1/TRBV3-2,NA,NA,TGTGCCAGCAGCCAAGATTCGTGGAAGGCCGGGAAACTGTTTTTT,CASSQDSWKAGKLFF
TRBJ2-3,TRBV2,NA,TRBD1,TGTGCCAGCAGTGAAAGGACAGGGACGCAGTATTTT,CASSERTGTQYF
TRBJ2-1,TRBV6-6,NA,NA,TGTGCCAGCAGTTCCGACAGGCAAAATGAGCAGTTCTTC,CASSSDRQNEQFF
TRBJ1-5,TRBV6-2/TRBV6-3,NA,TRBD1,TGTGCCAGCAGTCTCGATCTCGGACAGGGGGAGGAGCCCCAGCATTTT,CASSLDLGQGEEPQHF
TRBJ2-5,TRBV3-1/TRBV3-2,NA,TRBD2,TGTGCCAGCAGCCAAGAGGTGTTCCAGCGGGGGCGAGAGACCCAGTACTTC,CASSQEVFQRGRETQYF
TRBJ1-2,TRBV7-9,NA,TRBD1,TGTGCCAGCAGCTCCTCAGGGGGGCAGGGTGCCTATGGCTACACCTTC,CASSSSGGQGAYGYTF
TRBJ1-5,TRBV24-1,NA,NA,TGTGCCACCAGTGATTTGCAGGTCCGTGGGGGAGGTCAGCCCCAGCATTTT,CATSDLQVRGGGQPQHF
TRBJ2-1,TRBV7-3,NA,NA,TGTGCCAGCGGAAGGACAGTGCCGAATGAGCAGTTCTTC,CASGRTVPNEQFF